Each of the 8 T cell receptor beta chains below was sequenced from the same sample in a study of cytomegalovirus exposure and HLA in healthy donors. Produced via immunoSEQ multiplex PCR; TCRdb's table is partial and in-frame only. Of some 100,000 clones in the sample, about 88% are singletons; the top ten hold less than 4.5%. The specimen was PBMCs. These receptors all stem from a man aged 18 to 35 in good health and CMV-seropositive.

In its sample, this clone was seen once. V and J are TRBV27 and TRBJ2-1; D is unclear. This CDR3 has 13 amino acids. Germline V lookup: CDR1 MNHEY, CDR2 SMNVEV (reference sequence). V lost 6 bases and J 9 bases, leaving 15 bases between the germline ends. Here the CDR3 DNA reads TGTGCCAGCAGCCATAACGCGAATCCTGAGCAGTTCTTC. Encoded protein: CASSHNANPEQFF.

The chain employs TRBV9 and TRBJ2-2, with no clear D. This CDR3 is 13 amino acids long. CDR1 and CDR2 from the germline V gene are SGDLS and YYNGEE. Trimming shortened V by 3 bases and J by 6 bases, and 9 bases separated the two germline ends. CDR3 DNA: TGTGCCAGCAGCGCCGTGTCGGCCGGGGAGCTGTTTTTT. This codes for CASSAVSAGELFF.

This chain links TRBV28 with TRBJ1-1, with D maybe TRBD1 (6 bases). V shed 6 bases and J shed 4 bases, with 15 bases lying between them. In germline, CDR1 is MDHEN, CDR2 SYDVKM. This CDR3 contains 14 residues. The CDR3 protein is CASSPVRGGTEAFF. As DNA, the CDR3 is TGTGCCAGCAGCCCAGTCAGAGGGGGCACTGAAGCTTTCTTT.

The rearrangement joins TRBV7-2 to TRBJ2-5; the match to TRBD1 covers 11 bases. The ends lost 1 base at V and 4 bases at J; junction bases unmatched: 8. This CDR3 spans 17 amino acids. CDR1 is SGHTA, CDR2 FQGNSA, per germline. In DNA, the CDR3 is TGTGCCAGCAGCTTAGGTCCCTGGACAGGGGGCACAGAGACCCAGTACTTC. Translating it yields CASSLGPWTGGTETQYF.

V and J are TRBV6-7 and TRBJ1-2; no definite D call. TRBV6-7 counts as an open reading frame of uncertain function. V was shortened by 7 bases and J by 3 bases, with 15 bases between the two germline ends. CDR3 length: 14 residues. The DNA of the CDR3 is TGTGCCAGCAAGTTGCAGGCGAAACACTATGGCTACACCTTC. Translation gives CASKLQAKHYGYTF.

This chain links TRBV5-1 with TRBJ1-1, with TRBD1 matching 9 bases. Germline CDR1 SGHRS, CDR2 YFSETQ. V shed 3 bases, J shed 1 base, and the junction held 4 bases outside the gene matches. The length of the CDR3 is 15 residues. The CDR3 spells CASSYKTGGNTEAFF. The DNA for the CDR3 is TGCGCCAGCAGCTACAAGACAGGGGGGAACACTGAAGCTTTCTTT.

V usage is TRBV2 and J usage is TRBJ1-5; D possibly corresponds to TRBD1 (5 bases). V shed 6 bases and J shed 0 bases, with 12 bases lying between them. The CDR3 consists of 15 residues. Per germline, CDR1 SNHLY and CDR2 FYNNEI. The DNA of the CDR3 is TGTGCCAGCAGAGAAAACAGGTATAGCAATCAGCCCCAGCATTTT. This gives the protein CASRENRYSNQPQHF.

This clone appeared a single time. The CDR3 loop reads CASSSVYRDRREGTQYF. The CDR3 bases are TGTGCCAGCAGCTCTGTATACCGGGACAGGAGGGAAGGGACCCAGTACTTC. V is TRBV7-9 and J is TRBJ2-5; 8 bases match TRBD1. V lost 4 bases, J lost 7 bases, and 17 bases stayed unmatched. CDR3 size: 17 residues. Germline CDR1 SEHNR, CDR2 FQNEAQ (reference sequence).